This T cell receptor beta chain came from a study of Ad26.COV2.S vaccination and SARS-CoV-2 variants. This clone was seen ten or more times. Sequencing used immunoSEQ multiplex PCR; TCRdb keeps in-frame clones, though not all of them. The repertoire holds some 340,000 clones, with approximately 80% as singletons. As for treatment: over 15 received Ad26.COV2.S at low or high dose, single or two shots; about 5 received placebo; per-sample allocation not given. Sample collection was performed on day 63 after the first vaccine or placebo injection. The V gene's germline CDR1 is LNHNV and CDR2 YYDKDF (reference sequence). The V end was cut by 10 bases, the J end by 0 bases, with 10 bases between. This CDR3 is built from 13 residues.

The clonotype comes from a person aged 18-65 years who received the Ad26.COV2.S COVID-19 vaccine or a placebo. The source material was peripheral blood, sampled in a trial of Ad26.COV2.S vaccine versus placebo. The rearrangement joins TRBV15 to TRBJ2-1, with TRBD2 as a possible D gene (5 bases). The CDR3 loop reads CAIRGLSYNEQFF. CDR3 nucleotides: TGTGCCATCAGAGGACTCTCCTACAATGAGCAGTTCTTC.